A single sample gave rise to the 18 T cell receptor beta chains below, sequenced in a study of CXCR3-negative and CXCR3-positive naive CD8 T cells. Libraries of TRB cDNA were made by 5' RACE and carried UMIs. TCRdb reprocessed the 5' RACE reads, with one entry per CDR3 protein and no DNA. The sample holds about 9,000 distinct CDR3 sequences. Input material: naive CXCR3- CD8+ T cells from blood. Subset here: CD45RO-CCR7+CD27+CD95- naive CD8+ T cells lacking CXCR3 (TNR3-). These receptors came from a human donor in good health. Some clones in this sample may be carry-over from other donors' samples.

This sequence joins TRBV3-1 and TRBJ2-7; the D gene TCRdb calls, TRBD1, cannot be checked with no DNA. Germline V gene lookup returns CDR1 LGHDT and CDR2 YNNKEL (reference sequence). The CDR3 is made up of 14 amino acids. CDR3 region: CASRPGGISYEQYF.

The chain couples TRBV29-1 to TRBJ2-1. This CDR3 contains 12 residues. The germline gives CDR1 SQVTM, CDR2 ANQGSEA. This CDR3 is CSVEDLLTEQFF.

The chain links TRBV2 to TRBJ2-1; TCRdb names TRBD2, which stays unverified in the absence of DNA. The CDR3 sequence is 14 residues long. The V gene's germline CDR1 is SNHLY and CDR2 FYNNEI. The CDR3 sequence is CASSDSGAGEEQFF.

V usage is TRBV10-3 and J usage is TRBJ2-2; with no DNA, the TCRdb D assignment of TRBD2 cannot be verified. Germline V gene data show CDR1 as ENHRY and CDR2 as SYGVKD. CDR3 size: 15 residues. The CDR3 region is CAISDREEDTGELFF.

The gene calls are TRBV2 and TRBJ2-3. This CDR3 contains 13 residues. Germline V gene data show CDR1 as SNHLY and CDR2 as FYNNEI. CDR3 amino acids: CASSDWDPDTQYF.

The genes are TRBV7-9 and TRBJ1-6; TCRdb picks TRBD1, but there is no DNA to check that call. This CDR3 is 15 amino acids long. Germline V CDR1 and CDR2: SEHNR, FQNEAQ (reference sequence). CDR3 protein: CASSPGTGASSPLHF.

This clonotype counts as medium-sized by frequency. The V call is TRBV29-1, the J call TRBJ1-6. The CDR3 loop spans 13 amino acids. Germline CDR1 and CDR2: SQVTM and ANQGSEA. The CDR3 region is CSVEDRDGSPLHF.

This clonotype is identified as medium-sized from frequency. The chain uses TRBV12-3 or TRBV12-4 and TRBJ2-1; TCRdb names TRBD1, which stays unverified in the absence of DNA. The CDR3 totals 16 residues. CDR3: CASRLTGAFSYNEQFF.

CDR3 residues: CSLGAQNNNEQFF. V is TRBV29-1 and J is TRBJ2-1; TCRdb proposes TRBD1, but this gene call is untestable without DNA. This CDR3 is built from 13 residues. Germline V gene data show CDR1 as SQVTM and CDR2 as ANQGSEA.

This rearrangement joins TRBV6-5 to TRBJ1-6; absent DNA, TCRdb's TRBD1 call cannot be checked. CDR1 and CDR2 from the germline V gene are MNHEY and SVGAGI. There are 12 residues in the CDR3. CDR3 residues: CASTAGGEGLHF.

By frequency, this clonotype is medium-sized. The rearrangement uses TRBV19 and TRBJ2-1; without DNA, the TCRdb call of TRBD2 cannot be checked. This CDR3 has 15 residues. Germline CDR1 LNHDA, CDR2 SQIVND (reference sequence). The CDR3: CASLGGPNLNNEQFF.

V is TRBV29-1 and J is TRBJ2-7; TCRdb's D call of TRBD1 is untestable without DNA. Germline V gene data show CDR1 as SQVTM and CDR2 as ANQGSEA. This CDR3 spans 12 amino acids. The chain's CDR3 is CSVEWDIHEQYF.

This clonotype shows up as medium-sized by frequency. This rearrangement joins TRBV29-1 to TRBJ1-1. Germline assignment: CDR1 SQVTM and CDR2 ANQGSEA. The CDR3 has 11 amino acids. CDR3 sequence: CSAPEDTEAFF. Supplemented by reference TRBV29-1 and TRBJ1-1, the full variable domain reads SAVISQKPSRDICQRGTSLTIQCQVDSQVTMMFWYRQQPGQSLTLIATANQGSEATYESGFVIDKFPISRPNLTFSTLTVSNMSPEDSSIYLCSAPEDTEAFFGQGTRLTVV.

The gene calls are TRBV5-1 and TRBJ2-7; TCRdb's D call, TRBD2, is unchecked because there is no DNA. Germline CDR1 SGHRS, CDR2 YFSETQ. The CDR3 covers 15 residues. CDR3 in amino acids: CASSLAVDGEGEQYF.

V and J are TRBV7-6 and TRBJ1-5. The germline gives CDR1 SGHVS, CDR2 FNYEAQ. The CDR3 is made up of 13 amino acids. CDR3 sequence: CASSYGSNQPQHF.

The chain combines TRBV7-3 with TRBJ2-1; TCRdb's assignment of TRBD1 cannot be checked, as there is no DNA. The CDR3 consists of 16 residues. Germline CDR1 reads SGHTA; CDR2 reads FQGTGA. This CDR3 reads CASSLTAVGRKNEQFF.

The chain combines TRBV20-1 with TRBJ2-3; TCRdb's assignment of TRBD2 cannot be checked, as there is no DNA. This CDR3 is 15 amino acids long. Germline CDR1 is DFQATT and CDR2 is SNEGSKA (reference sequence). The CDR3: CSARSSGGNTDTQYF.

This clonotype is medium-sized (0.01 to 0.1%) by frequency. The chain combines TRBV2 with TRBJ2-3; the D gene TCRdb calls, TRBD1, cannot be checked with no DNA. The CDR3 sequence is 16 residues long. The germline V gene has CDR1 SNHLY and CDR2 FYNNEI. The CDR3: CASRGPGADSTDTQYF.